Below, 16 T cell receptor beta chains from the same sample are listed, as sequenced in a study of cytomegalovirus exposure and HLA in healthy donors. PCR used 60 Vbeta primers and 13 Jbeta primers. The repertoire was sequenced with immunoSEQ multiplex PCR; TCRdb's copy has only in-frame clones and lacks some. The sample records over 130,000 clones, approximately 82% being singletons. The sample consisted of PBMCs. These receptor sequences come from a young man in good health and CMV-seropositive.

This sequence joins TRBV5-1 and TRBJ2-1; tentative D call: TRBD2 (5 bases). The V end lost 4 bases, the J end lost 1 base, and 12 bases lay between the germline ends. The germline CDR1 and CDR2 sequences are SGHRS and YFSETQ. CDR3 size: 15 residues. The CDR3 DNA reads TGCGCCAGCAGCCTTTCAGCGGATTCCTACAATGAGCAGTTCTTC. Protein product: CASSLSADSYNEQFF.

The CDR3 protein is CASSPERAGGQDTQYF. The CDR3 DNA is TGTGCCAGCAGCCCCGAGCGAGCGGGGGGGCAAGATACGCAGTATTTT. This rearrangement joins TRBV13 to TRBJ2-3, with 10 bases identical to TRBD2. Per germline, CDR1 PRHDT and CDR2 FYEKMQ (reference sequence). The V gene end was trimmed by 5 bases and the J gene end by 5 bases; junction bases not matched to a gene: 10. CDR3 length equals 16 residues.

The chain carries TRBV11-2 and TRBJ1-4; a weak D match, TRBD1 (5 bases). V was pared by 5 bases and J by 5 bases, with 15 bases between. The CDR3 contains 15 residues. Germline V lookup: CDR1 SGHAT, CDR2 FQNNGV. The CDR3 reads CASSPHGAWNEKLFF. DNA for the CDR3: TGTGCCAGCAGCCCACATGGGGCTTGGAATGAAAAACTGTTTTTT.

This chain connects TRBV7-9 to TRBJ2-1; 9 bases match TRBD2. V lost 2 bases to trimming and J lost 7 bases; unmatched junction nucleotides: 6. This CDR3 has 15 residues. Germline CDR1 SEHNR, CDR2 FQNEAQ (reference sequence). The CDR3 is CASSLILAGQNEQFF. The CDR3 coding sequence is TGTGCCAGCAGCTTAATCCTAGCGGGACAAAATGAGCAGTTCTTC.

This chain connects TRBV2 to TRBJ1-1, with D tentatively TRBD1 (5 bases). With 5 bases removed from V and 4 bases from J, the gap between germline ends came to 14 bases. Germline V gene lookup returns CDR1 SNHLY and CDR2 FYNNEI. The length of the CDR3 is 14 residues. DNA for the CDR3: TGTGCCAGCAGTCAGCAGGGAGGGGTCACTGAAGCTTTCTTT. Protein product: CASSQQGGVTEAFF. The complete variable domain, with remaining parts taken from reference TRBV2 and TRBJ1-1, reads EPEVTQTPSHQVTQMGQEVILRCVPISNHLYFYWYRQILGQKVEFLVSFYNNEISEKSEIFDDQFSVERPDGSNFTLKIRSTKLEDSAMYFCASSQQGGVTEAFFGQGTRLTVV.

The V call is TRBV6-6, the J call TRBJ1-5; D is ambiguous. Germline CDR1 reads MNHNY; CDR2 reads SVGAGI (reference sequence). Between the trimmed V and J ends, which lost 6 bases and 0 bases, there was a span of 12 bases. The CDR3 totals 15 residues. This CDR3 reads CASRSTEISNQPQHF. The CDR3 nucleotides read TGTGCCAGCAGATCGACGGAGATTAGCAATCAGCCCCAGCATTTT.

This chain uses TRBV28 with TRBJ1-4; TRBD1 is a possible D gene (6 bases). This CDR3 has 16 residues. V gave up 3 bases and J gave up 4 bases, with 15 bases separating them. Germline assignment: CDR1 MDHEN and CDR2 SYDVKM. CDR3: CASSFAGGGVNEKLFF. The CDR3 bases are TGTGCCAGCAGTTTTGCGGGGGGCGGCGTTAATGAAAAACTGTTTTTT.

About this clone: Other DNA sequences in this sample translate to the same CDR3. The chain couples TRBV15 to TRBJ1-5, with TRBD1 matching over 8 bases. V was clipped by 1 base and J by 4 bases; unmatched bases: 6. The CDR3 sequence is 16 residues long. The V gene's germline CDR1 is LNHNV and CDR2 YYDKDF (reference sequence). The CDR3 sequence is CATSRGGQGPNQPQHF. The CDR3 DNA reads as TGTGCCACCAGCAGAGGCGGACAGGGCCCTAATCAGCCCCAGCATTTT.

The CDR3 nucleotides are TGTGCCAGCAGCCACAACCTGGGACAGGGGGCCTCACGCGGTGAAGCTTTCTTT. Protein sequence: CASSHNLGQGASRGEAFF. This chain joins TRBV7-8 and TRBJ1-1; 12 bases match TRBD1. The CDR3 consists of 18 residues. V shed 5 bases and J 7 bases; nucleotides not matched to a gene: 17. Per the germline V gene, CDR1 is SGHVS and CDR2 is FQNEAQ.

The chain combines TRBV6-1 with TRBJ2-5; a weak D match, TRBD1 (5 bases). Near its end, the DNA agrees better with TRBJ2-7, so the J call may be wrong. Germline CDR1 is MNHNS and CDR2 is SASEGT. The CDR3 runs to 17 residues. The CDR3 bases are TGTGCCAGCAGTGAAGAGGTCAGGGTCGTCCTCTCCTACGAGCAGTACTTC. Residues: CASSEEVRVVLSYEQYF.

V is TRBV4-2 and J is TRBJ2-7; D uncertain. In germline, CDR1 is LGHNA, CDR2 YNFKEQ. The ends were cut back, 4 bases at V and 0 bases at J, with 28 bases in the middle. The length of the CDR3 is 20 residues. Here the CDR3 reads CASSPTFAFFRGVASYEQYF. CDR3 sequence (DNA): TGTGCCAGCAGCCCCACCTTCGCCTTCTTTCGCGGAGTAGCCTCCTACGAGCAGTACTTC.

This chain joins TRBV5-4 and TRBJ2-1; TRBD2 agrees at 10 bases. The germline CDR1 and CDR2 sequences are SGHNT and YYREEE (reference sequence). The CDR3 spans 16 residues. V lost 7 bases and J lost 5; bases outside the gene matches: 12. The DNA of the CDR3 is TGTGCCAGCCAATCTAGCGGGAGAGCTAGAAACAATGAGCAGTTCTTC. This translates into CASQSSGRARNNEQFF.

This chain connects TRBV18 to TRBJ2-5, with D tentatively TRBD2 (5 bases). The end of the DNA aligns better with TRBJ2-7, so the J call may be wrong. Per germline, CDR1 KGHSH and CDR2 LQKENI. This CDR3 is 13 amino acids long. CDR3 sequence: CASSPDGNLEQYF. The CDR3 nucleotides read TGTGCCAGCTCCCCAGACGGGAATCTCGAGCAGTACTTC.

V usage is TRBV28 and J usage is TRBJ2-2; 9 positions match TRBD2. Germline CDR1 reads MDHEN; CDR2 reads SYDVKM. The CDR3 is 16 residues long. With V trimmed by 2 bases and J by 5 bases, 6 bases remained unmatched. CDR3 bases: TGTGCCAGCAGTTTACCCGTGACTAGCGGTACCGGGGAGCTGTTTTTT. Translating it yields CASSLPVTSGTGELFF.

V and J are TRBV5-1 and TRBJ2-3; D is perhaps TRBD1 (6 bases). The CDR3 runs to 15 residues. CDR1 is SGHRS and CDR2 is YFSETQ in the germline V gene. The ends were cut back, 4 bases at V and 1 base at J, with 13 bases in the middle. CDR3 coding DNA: TGCGCCAGCAGCCCCCCCGACAGGCGCACAGATACGCAGTATTTT. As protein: CASSPPDRRTDTQYF.

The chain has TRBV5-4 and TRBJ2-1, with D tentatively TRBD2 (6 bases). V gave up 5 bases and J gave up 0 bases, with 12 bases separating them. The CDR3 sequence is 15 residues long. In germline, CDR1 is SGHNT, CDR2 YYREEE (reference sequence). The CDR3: CASRLAVSSYNEQFF. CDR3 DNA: TGTGCCAGCAGGTTAGCGGTATCCTCCTACAATGAGCAGTTCTTC.